This TCR beta chain stems from a study of T cells expressing NK-cell markers. On the study more broadly: Researchers got TCR beta repertoires out of sorted CD3+CD56+NKG2C+, CD3+CD56+NKG2C- and CD3+CD56-NKG2C+ T cells. Study conclusions and caveats: The CD3+CD56-NKG2C+ fraction of several donors was likewise dominated by these clonotypes. The study left the HCMV specificity of expanded NKG2C+ T cell clones unresolved.

The CDR3 spans 14 residues. Germline V gives CDR1 GTSNPN, CDR2 SVGIG (reference sequence). With regard to this clonotype: Its antigen is unidentified.

With UMIs, 5'RACE template switching was used to make TCR beta cDNA. TCRdb re-called the 5' RACE reads and catalogs CDR3 proteins one per entry, DNA excluded. Its table records some 410,000 distinct CDR3 sequences. The source material was blood T cells: a sorted CD56 or NKG2C T cell subset, CD4+ or CD8+ T cells, or bulk PBMC T cells (not recorded which). The chain carries TRBV30 and TRBJ2-1; TCRdb's D call of TRBD1 is untestable without DNA. This TCR was recovered from a woman between 18 and 70 years old in good health. CDR3 loop: CAWSTGQGSNEQFF. Variable domain in full (rest from reference TRBV30 and TRBJ2-1): SQTIHQWPATLVQPVGSPLSLECTVEGTSNPNLYWYRQAAGRGLQLLFYSVGIGQISSEVPQNLSASRPQDRQFILSSKKLLLSDSGFYLCAWSTGQGSNEQFFGPGTRLTVL.